This record concerns one T cell receptor (beta chain) sequence. The V gene's germline CDR1 is MGHRA and CDR2 YSYEKL. V gave up 5 bases and J gave up 2 bases, with 16 bases separating them. This CDR3 has 15 amino acids. The data originate from a study of control samples from healthy donors and cancer patients. The table came from immunoSEQ multiplex PCR; TCRdb's copy has only in-frame clones and leaves some out. The sample yields over 100,000 clones, roughly 89% seen once. This sequence was found in a young man in good health. The chain recombines TRBV4-1 with TRBJ2-7; TRBD1 is a possible D gene (6 bases). Sequencing input: blood. The CDR3: CASSLFWGQTYEQYF. The DNA for the CDR3 is TGCGCCAGCAGCTTATTTTGGGGGCAAACCTACGAGCAGTACTTC.